The 15 T cell receptor beta chains in this list originate from one sample, sequenced in a study of T cell responses to AZD1222 COVID-19 vaccine. The data were produced by immunoSEQ multiplex PCR, yet TCRdb's version contains in-frame clones alone and is incomplete. Of 130,000 or so clones listed, roughly 86% are singletons. This specimen was peripheral blood, taken on day 0 of AZD1222 vaccination. The receptors stem from an adult in good health.

This clone turned up a few times. V usage is TRBV30 and J usage is TRBJ1-1; maybe TRBD1 (5 bases). Trimming removed 4 bases from V and 4 bases from J, with 13 bases in between. The CDR3 extends over 13 amino acids. Germline CDR1 and CDR2: GTSNPN and SVGIG (reference sequence). The CDR3 region has the DNA TGTGCCTGGAACGTGGGGGGACTCACTGAAGCTTTCTTT. Protein sequence: CAWNVGGLTEAFF.

The J gene is TRBJ1-1, the V gene TRBV10-1; TRBD1 might be the D (6 bases). The CDR3 spans 15 residues. Germline V gives CDR1 WNHNN, CDR2 SYGVQD (reference sequence). Between the trimmed V and J ends, which lost 6 bases and 7 bases, there was a span of 21 bases. CDR3 sequence: CASSPHGTTLGEAFF. CDR3 nucleotide sequence: TGCGCCAGCAGCCCTCACGGGACAACGCTCGGTGAAGCTTTCTTT.

CDR3 in amino acids: CASAGTSGFLSYEQYF. The CDR3 DNA follows: TGCGCCAGCGCCGGGACTAGCGGGTTTCTCTCCTACGAGCAGTACTTC. The rearrangement joins TRBV5-1 to TRBJ2-7; 12 nucleotides align to TRBD2. The V gene's germline CDR1 is SGHRS and CDR2 YFSETQ. V shed 7 bases, J shed 0 bases, and the junction held 8 bases outside the gene matches. CDR3 length: 16 amino acids.

The chain carries TRBV19 and TRBJ2-1, with D tentatively TRBD1 or TRBD2 (5 bases each). This CDR3 region has 11 residues. Germline CDR1 and CDR2: LNHDA and SQIVND (reference sequence). Trimming cost V 8 bases and J 9 bases, with 11 bases left between them. CDR3 coding DNA: TGTGCCAGTGGGACGCACGCTGAGCAGTTCTTC. Encoded protein: CASGTHAEQFF.

The V call is TRBV30, the J call TRBJ1-1; TRBD1 matches at 7 bases. The V and J ends lost 4 bases and 3 bases, in that order; junction bases with no gene match: 5. CDR1 GTSNPN and CDR2 SVGIG come from the germline V gene (reference sequence). The CDR3 runs 13 residues. The CDR3 bases are TGTGCCTGGAAACAACAGGGGTACACTGAAGCTTTCTTT. Amino acid sequence: CAWKQQGYTEAFF. Using reference TRBV30 and TRBJ1-1 for the parts outside the CDR3, the full variable domain is SQTIHQWPATLVQPVGSPLSLECTVEGTSNPNLYWYRQAAGRGLQLLFYSVGIGQISSEVPQNLSASRPQDRQFILSSKKLLLSDSGFYLCAWKQQGYTEAFFGQGTRLTVV.

This chain links TRBV18 with TRBJ2-7; D is tentatively TRBD1 or TRBD2 (6 bases each). The CDR3 consists of 14 residues. Germline values: CDR1 KGHSH, CDR2 LQKENI. V was trimmed by 2 bases and J by 3 bases, leaving 11 bases between them. DNA for the CDR3: TGTGCCAGCTCACCAGGGGGGCCGGTCTACGAGCAGTACTTC. This gives the protein CASSPGGPVYEQYF.

The rearrangement links TRBV7-8 to TRBJ2-1; a weak D match, TRBD1 (5 bases). CDR1 and CDR2 (germline): SGHVS, FQNEAQ. Trimming took 3 bases from V and 14 from J, leaving 17 bases between them. The CDR3 contains 13 residues. The CDR3 DNA reads TGTGCCAGCAGCTTGGGGCCCGAGGTCCGGAAGTTCTTC. It codes for CASSLGPEVRKFF. The full variable domain, with the rest looked up from reference TRBV7-8 and TRBJ2-1, is GAGVSQSPRYKVAKRGQDVALRCDPISGHVSLFWYQQALGQGPEFLTYFQNEAQLDKSGLPSDRFFAERPEGSVSTLKIQRTQQEDSAVYLCASSLGPEVRKFFGPGTRLTVL.

CDR3 coding DNA: TGCAGCGTGAGACAGCCTGAAGCTTTCTTT. It specifies CSVRQPEAFF. V usage is TRBV29-1 and J usage is TRBJ1-1; the D gene is possibly TRBD1 (5 bases). V shed 6 bases and J shed 6 bases, with 8 bases lying between them. Per germline, CDR1 SQVTM and CDR2 ANQGSEA. This CDR3 region has 10 residues.

The chain recombines TRBV27 with TRBJ1-2; weak D call: TRBD1 (5 bases). In germline, CDR1 is MNHEY, CDR2 SMNVEV (reference sequence). The CDR3 length is 14 residues. Trimming stripped 2 bases from V and 4 bases from J, with 11 bases between. This CDR3 reads CASSLGQGGYGYTF. CDR3 DNA sequence: TGTGCCAGCAGTTTAGGGCAGGGCGGCTATGGCTACACCTTC.

V is TRBV3-1 (or the pseudogene TRBV3-2) and J is TRBJ1-2; 7 nucleotides line up with TRBD1. CDR1 and CDR2 (germline): LGHDT, YNNKEL (reference sequence). Losses at the gene ends were 4 bases for V and 5 bases for J; bases not matched to a gene: 7. This CDR3 has 14 amino acids. The DNA for the CDR3 is TGTGCCAGCAGCCCTTCCGACAGGGATTATGGCTACACCTTC. This codes for CASSPSDRDYGYTF.

The chain joins TRBV20-1 to TRBJ2-5, with 7 bases that match TRBD1. The length of the CDR3 is 14 residues. Losses at the gene ends were 3 bases for V and 2 bases for J; bases not matched to a gene: 6. The germline gives CDR1 DFQATT, CDR2 SNEGSKA (reference sequence). DNA for the CDR3: TGCAGTGCTAGTAGCTGGGACAGACAAGAGACCCAGTACTTC. It is translated as CSASSWDRQETQYF.

The V gene is TRBV7-3, the J gene TRBJ2-1; D not resolved. This CDR3 contains 15 residues. Germline-derived CDR1 and CDR2 are SGHTA and FQGTGA. Trimming cost V 2 bases and J 0 bases, with 8 bases left between them. CDR3 nucleotides: TGTGCCAGCAGCTTAGTACCTGCCTCCTACAATGAGCAGTTCTTC. This encodes CASSLVPASYNEQFF.

The chain uses TRBV5-1 and TRBJ2-1, with 7 bases identical to TRBD2. The J segment lost 8 bases and the V segment lost 3 bases, leaving 14 bases of the junction unmatched. Germline loops: CDR1 SGHRS, CDR2 YFSETQ. This CDR3 is built from 16 residues. Written as DNA, the CDR3 is TGCGCCAGCAGCTGGGCCGGGACTAAATATGGCTATGAGCAGTTCTTC. It specifies CASSWAGTKYGYEQFF.

The chain uses TRBV5-1 and TRBJ2-3; D is uncertain. The CDR3 is 14 amino acids. Germline V lookup: CDR1 SGHRS, CDR2 YFSETQ. Trimming left V 2 bases short and J 0 bases short, with 7 bases between. The CDR3 bases are TGCGCCAGCAGCTTTCAGGTCAGCACAGATACGCAGTATTTT. Protein: CASSFQVSTDTQYF.

V gene TRBV28 combines with J gene TRBJ2-2, with 11 bases aligning to TRBD1. The V and J ends lost 1 base and 6 bases, in that order; junction bases with no gene match: 7. The length of the CDR3 is 17 residues. Germline values: CDR1 MDHEN, CDR2 SYDVKM. CDR3 nucleotides: TGTGCCAGCAGTTTATCCCGGGACAGGGGGTGGGCCGGGGAGCTGTTTTTT. It translates to CASSLSRDRGWAGELFF.